The rows below give T cell receptor beta chains drawn from one sample of a study of blood T cell repertoires in COVID-19. Measured with immunoSEQ multiplex PCR; TCRdb has only the in-frame clones, and not every one. The sample gives under 200,000 clones, about 90% of which show up once; 7% to 7.5% is in the top ten. The sequencing sample was made of PBMCs or T cells enriched from blood (not recorded which). The receptors come from a woman aged 50 to 60 who had recovered from COVID-19. The CDR3 runs from the conserved cysteine through the conserved F or W. The D gene is left open where the match is weak. Clone size is shown for a subset of rows, as once, few, many or a class of expanded clone.

TRBD1	TRBJ1-1	.	TRBV19	TGTGCCAGTAGTACCACTTCCCAGGGGGGAAAAAGGAACACTGAAGCTTTCTTT	CASSTTSQGGKRNTEAFF
.	TRBJ2-2	.	TRBV29-1	TGCAGCGTCGCCAAGGGGACCGGGGAGCTGTTTTTT	CSVAKGTGELFF
TRBD2	TRBJ2-2	.	TRBV5-1	TGCGCCAGCAGCTTGAGCGGGATGAACACCGGGGAGCTGTTTTTT	CASSLSGMNTGELFF
.	TRBJ1-4	.	TRBV9	TGTGCCAGCAGCGTAGAGGACAGCCATAATGAAAAACTGTTTTTT	CASSVEDSHNEKLFF
.	TRBJ1-2	.	TRBV30	TGTGCCTGGAGTGGGGGGGGTTCCGGCTACACCTTC	CAWSGGGSGYTF
TRBD2	TRBJ2-5	many	TRBV7-6	TGTGCCAGCAGCTTAGGCGGGACTAGCGGGAGTTCCGGGGAGACCCAGTACTTC	CASSLGGTSGSSGETQYF
TRBD1	TRBJ1-2	.	TRBV6-7	TGTGCCAGCAGTTACTCCCCACCGGGGACAGAATTCCCTTTCTATGGCTACACCTTC	CASSYSPPGTEFPFYGYTF
TRBD1	TRBJ1-2	.	TRBV14	TGTGCCAGCAGCCTCCGCCGACAGGGCAATTACTATGGCTACACCTTC	CASSLRRQGNYYGYTF
TRBD1	TRBJ2-2	.	TRBV24-1	TGTGCCACCAGTGATTTAGGGACAGGGAATTCCGGGGAGCTGTTTTTT	CATSDLGTGNSGELFF
.	TRBJ2-3	.	TRBV11-3	TGTGCCAGCAGCTTAGACGCGGATACGCAGTATTTT	CASSLDADTQYF